This TCR beta chain was sequenced in a study of sequential checkpoint blockade in melanoma. Whole-study context: Randomization was 1:1 between first-line nivolumab→ipilimumab and ipilimumab→nivolumab. After both sequences, patients received maintenance nivolumab.

V was pared by 0 bases and J by 4 bases, with 7 bases between. CDR1 is SGDLS, CDR2 YYNGEE, per germline. The CDR3 loop spans 14 amino acids. Treatment reported: randomized to nivolumab then ipilimumab (arm A) or the reverse (arm B). PBMC sorting kept live CD3+CD8+ cells without CD19 or CD56. Measured with immunoSEQ multiplex PCR; TCRdb has only the in-frame clones, and not every one. In the table there are over 8,000 clones, around 52% of which are singletons. The chain employs TRBV9 and TRBJ2-2, with TRBD1 as a possible D gene (5 bases). The source of this sequence is a human donor with melanoma. The specimen was CD8+ T cells sorted from blood (inferred from file names), collected from a patient given nivolumab and ipilimumab in sequence. The CDR3 loop is CASSVVTVTGELFF. The CDR3, as DNA: TGTGCCAGCAGCGTAGTGACAGTCACCGGGGAGCTGTTTTTT. The variable domain in full, with the rest retrieved from reference TRBV9 and TRBJ2-2, is DSGVTQTPKHLITATGQRVTLRCSPRSGDLSVYWYQQSLDQGLQFLIQYYNGEERAKGNILERFSAQQFPDLHSELNLSSLELGDSALYFCASSVVTVTGELFFGEGSRLTVL.